A single sample is the source of the 21 T cell receptor beta chains below, sequenced in a study of blood T cell repertoires in COVID-19. Libraries were prepared by immunoSEQ multiplex PCR; TCRdb keeps only in-frame clonotypes and omits some of them. The data hold 200,000 to 250,000 clones, with approximately 82% observed a single time. The sequenced material came from peripheral blood. Source of these receptors: a man between 25 and 39 years old who had recovered from COVID-19.

The chain joins TRBV5-8 to TRBJ1-6; maybe TRBD1 (6 bases). From germline, CDR1 is SGHTS and CDR2 YDEGEE. The CDR3 runs to 14 residues. Trimming took 4 bases from V and 13 from J, leaving 18 bases between them. The CDR3: CASSAEQGEGPLHF. CDR3 coding DNA: TGTGCCAGCAGCGCGGAACAGGGTGAAGGGCCCCTCCACTTT.

This clone has a count of ten or more. The V call is TRBV28, the J call TRBJ2-7; 7 nucleotides align to TRBD1. Germline loops: CDR1 MDHEN, CDR2 SYDVKM. There are 13 residues in the CDR3. V lost 6 bases, J lost 3 bases, and 5 bases stayed unmatched. The CDR3 DNA is TGTGCCAGCAGCCTAGGGGGCAACTACGAGCAGTACGTC. It codes for CASSLGGNYEQYV.

This chain joins TRBV5-4 and TRBJ2-7; 7 nucleotides align to TRBD1. With 4 bases clipped from V and 3 bases from J, the junction kept 7 bases outside the gene matches. Germline V gene sequence: CDR1 SGHNT, CDR2 YYREEE (reference sequence). The CDR3 loop spans 14 amino acids. DNA for the CDR3: TGTGCCAGCAGCGTACAGGGGTCGGGCTACGAGCAGTACTTC. As protein: CASSVQGSGYEQYF.

This sequence joins TRBV28 and TRBJ2-1; TRBD1 matches at 9 bases. Germline V gene lookup returns CDR1 MDHEN and CDR2 SYDVKM. V trimming: 6 bases; J trimming: 10 bases; junction bases outside the gene matches: 4. The CDR3 consists of 12 residues. The CDR3 DNA reads TGTGCCAGCAGCCGGGGACAGGGAGAGCAGTTCTTC. The encoded protein is CASSRGQGEQFF.

The V gene is TRBV7-2, the J gene TRBJ2-4; tentatively, D is TRBD1 (7 bases). This CDR3 is built from 13 residues. Germline CDR1 and CDR2: SGHTA and FQGNSA. Trimming shortened V by 5 bases and J by 4 bases, and 9 bases separated the two germline ends. The CDR3 here is CASSAGQKNIQYF. The DNA of the CDR3 is TGTGCCAGCAGCGCGGGACAGAAAAACATTCAGTACTTC.

This chain links TRBV5-4 with TRBJ2-2, with 16 bases fitting TRBD2. CDR3 length: 18 amino acids. Per germline, CDR1 SGHNT and CDR2 YYREEE (reference sequence). V was clipped by 3 bases and J by 4 bases; unmatched bases: 6. CDR3 bases: TGTGCCAGCAGCTCGGGACTAGCGGGGGGGCCGCGCACCGGGGAGCTGTTTTTT. It is translated as CASSSGLAGGPRTGELFF.

This clone was picked up one time. This chain links TRBV3-1 (or the pseudogene TRBV3-2) with TRBJ2-1; 15 positions agree with TRBD2. Unmatched junction bases numbered 4, after V lost 4 bases and J lost 9 bases. There are 15 residues in the CDR3. CDR1 and CDR2 (germline): LGHDT, YNNKEL (reference sequence). For the CDR3, the DNA is TGTGCCAGCAGCCCCGGACTAGCGGGGGGGGGTGAGCAGTTCTTC. It is translated as CASSPGLAGGGEQFF.

This clone was recorded once. V gene TRBV7-8 combines with J gene TRBJ1-2; unclear D gene. This CDR3 is built from 12 residues. V lost 4 bases and J lost 8, with 11 bases in between. From germline, CDR1 is SGHVS and CDR2 FQNEAQ. In nucleotides, the CDR3 is TGTGCCAGCAGCTCCCTGGGAGTCGGCTACACCTTC. Its translation: CASSSLGVGYTF.

The chain recombines TRBV18 with TRBJ2-2; 8 positions agree with TRBD1. This CDR3 contains 17 residues. Per germline, CDR1 KGHSH and CDR2 LQKENI. V trimming: 0 bases; J trimming: 3 bases; junction bases outside the gene matches: 6. CDR3 loop: CASSPPNRGLDTGELFF. The CDR3 nucleotides are TGTGCCAGCTCACCACCGAACAGGGGGTTGGACACCGGGGAGCTGTTTTTT.

This sequence joins TRBV4-1 and TRBJ2-1; D might be TRBD2 (6 bases). The CDR3 is made up of 16 amino acids. V gave up 1 base and J gave up 0 bases, with 10 bases separating them. Per the germline V gene, CDR1 is MGHRA and CDR2 is YSYEKL. CDR3 region: CASSQVAGNSYNEQFF. CDR3 DNA: TGCGCCAGCAGCCAAGTGGCGGGGAACTCCTACAATGAGCAGTTCTTC.

The chain carries TRBV21-1 and TRBJ2-3; the table assigns TRBD1, which was not confirmed against the DNA. TRBV21-1 is labeled a pseudogene. CDR3 length: 14 residues. CDR3 nucleotide sequence: TGTGCCAGCAGCAACAGGTCCCGCACAGATACGCAGTATTTT. Residues: CASSNRSRTDTQYF.

V usage is TRBV5-4 and J usage is TRBJ2-1; weak D call: TRBD2 (5 bases). The ends were cut back, 0 bases at V and 0 bases at J, with 10 bases in the middle. The CDR3 length is 16 residues. Germline lookup yields CDR1 SGHNT and CDR2 YYREEE (reference sequence). Here the CDR3 DNA reads TGTGCCAGCAGCTTGGTCGGGCGGGCCTCCTACAATGAGCAGTTCTTC. Translating it yields CASSLVGRASYNEQFF.

V gene TRBV7-9 combines with J gene TRBJ1-5, with D unresolved. The CDR3 is made up of 13 amino acids. The ends were cut back, 3 bases at V and 1 base at J, with 4 bases in the middle. The V gene's germline CDR1 is SEHNR and CDR2 FQNEAQ (reference sequence). CDR3 coding DNA: TGTGCCAGCAGCTTGAGCAGCAATCAGCCCCAGCATTTT. It encodes CASSLSSNQPQHF.

The chain has TRBV19 and TRBJ2-5, with a tentative D call TRBD1 (5 bases). Germline assignment: CDR1 LNHDA and CDR2 SQIVND (reference sequence). This CDR3 region has 15 residues. V lost 4 bases and J 5 bases, leaving 17 bases between the germline ends. CDR3 loop: CASSSYRSKGETQYF. In DNA form, the CDR3 reads TGTGCCAGTAGTAGCTACAGGTCAAAGGGGGAGACCCAGTACTTC.

CDR3 loop: CASSSLGAAGELFF. Here the CDR3 DNA reads TGTGCCAGCAGCAGCCTGGGGGCGGCCGGGGAGCTGTTTTTT. The chain combines TRBV3-1 (or the pseudogene TRBV3-2) with TRBJ2-2, with D possibly TRBD1 on 6 matching bases. Trimming removed 5 bases from V and 6 bases from J, with 13 bases in between. Germline V gene data show CDR1 as LGHDT and CDR2 as YNNKEL (reference sequence). This CDR3 contains 14 residues.

The chain employs TRBV28 and TRBJ2-7, with 10 bases fitting TRBD1. The CDR3 runs 13 residues. The V gene end was trimmed by 11 bases and the J gene end by 2 bases; junction bases not matched to a gene: 6. Germline V lookup: CDR1 MDHEN, CDR2 SYDVKM. CDR3 residues: CAVAGQGPYEQYV. In DNA form, the CDR3 reads TGTGCCGTAGCGGGACAGGGGCCCTACGAGCAGTACGTC.

This chain uses TRBV20-1 with TRBJ2-3; 8 nucleotides match TRBD1. The CDR3 length is 14 residues. Germline V gene sequence: CDR1 DFQATT, CDR2 SNEGSKA (reference sequence). The V segment lost 3 bases and the J segment 0 bases; nucleotides outside the gene matches: 2. The CDR3 DNA is TGCAGTGCTAGTGGACAGGGAAGCACAGATACGCAGTATTTT. It translates to CSASGQGSTDTQYF.

Regarding this clone: The missing conserved phenylalanine or tryptophan at the end of this CDR3 makes a read error likely. Because the CDR3's place on the DNA is in doubt, the DNA is left out and the CDR3 is given as listed by TCRdb. The J gene is TRBJ2-4, the V gene TRBV12-2; the D call of TRBD1 is as the table states it, not checked on the DNA. TRBV12-2 is termed a pseudogene. Ends included, the CDR3 has 9 residues. CDR3 amino acids: CASRLVKGV.

This chain joins TRBV27 and TRBJ2-1; possibly TRBD1 for D (5 bases). Germline V gives CDR1 MNHEY, CDR2 SMNVEV (reference sequence). Trimming removed 6 bases from V and 6 bases from J, with 9 bases in between. This CDR3 contains 12 residues. The CDR3 spells CASSARGNEQFF. The CDR3 coding sequence is TGTGCCAGCAGCGCTAGGGGCAATGAGCAGTTCTTC.

The chain is built from TRBV2 and TRBJ1-5; 12 bases match TRBD1. Trimming cost V 1 base and J 16 bases; bases outside gene matches: 8. CDR3 length: 14 residues. Germline V gene lookup returns CDR1 SNHLY and CDR2 FYNNEI. The CDR3 loop is CASSEESGTGGNHF. The CDR3, as DNA: TGTGCCAGCAGTGAAGAATCCGGGACAGGGGGCAATCATTTT.

The chain joins TRBV4-1 to TRBJ1-6; D perhaps matches TRBD1 (5 bases). CDR1 is MGHRA and CDR2 is YSYEKL in the germline V gene. The length of the CDR3 is 15 residues. The germline V and J ends were trimmed by 1 base and 9 bases, with 13 bases remaining between them. CDR3 region: CASSQGRGIASPLHF. Written as DNA, the CDR3 is TGCGCCAGCAGCCAAGGGCGGGGGATCGCTTCACCCCTCCACTTT.